Given below is one T cell receptor beta chain in context. This sample is drawn from a study of blood T cell repertoires in COVID-19. Methods used by the authors: Counts of nucleated cells, estimated from reference gene primer amplification, were obtained. Here immunoSEQ multiplex PCR was the method, and the copy in TCRdb shows in-frame clones only, minus some. That table is the source of V, J and clone size, and D and trimming were worked out from the DNA. The sample records roughly 230,000 clones, around 83% being singletons. The sequence derives from a man aged 35-49 years with acute or convalescent COVID-19. The sample was peripheral blood.

This chain's CDR3 is CASSLGDRMNTEAFF. For the CDR3, the DNA is TGTGCCAGCAGCTTGGGGGACAGGATGAACACTGAAGCTTTCTTT. The V gene is TRBV5-8, the J gene TRBJ1-1; 8 bases map to TRBD1. Germline V CDR1 and CDR2: SGHTS, YDEGEE. The CDR3 is 15 residues long. With V trimmed by 0 bases and J by 0 bases, 1 base remained unmatched.